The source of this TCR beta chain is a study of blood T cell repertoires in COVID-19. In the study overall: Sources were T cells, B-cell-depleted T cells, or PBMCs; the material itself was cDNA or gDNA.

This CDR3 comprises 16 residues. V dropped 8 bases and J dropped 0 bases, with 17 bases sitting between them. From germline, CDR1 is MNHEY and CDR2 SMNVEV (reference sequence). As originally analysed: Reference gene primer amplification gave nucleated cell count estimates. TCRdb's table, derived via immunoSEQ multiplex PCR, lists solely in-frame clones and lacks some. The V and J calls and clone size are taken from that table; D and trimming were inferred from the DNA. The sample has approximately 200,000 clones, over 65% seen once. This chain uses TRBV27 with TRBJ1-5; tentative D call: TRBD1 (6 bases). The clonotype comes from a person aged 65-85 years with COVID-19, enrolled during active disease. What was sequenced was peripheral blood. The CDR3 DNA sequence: TGTGCCAGCGGGAGGGCAGGGGCACGTAGCAATCAGCCCCAGCATTTT. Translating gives CASGRAGARSNQPQHF.